This TCR beta chain is from a study of control samples from healthy donors and cancer patients. Germline V gene data show CDR1 as SGHRS and CDR2 as YFSETQ. CDR3 size: 16 residues. V trimming: 1 base; J trimming: 4 bases; junction bases outside the gene matches: 9. Only in-frame clones appear in the TCRdb table, and some are missing; sequencing was by immunoSEQ multiplex PCR. Found here are around 130,000 clones, 80% to 90% of them singletons; the top ten hold about 12%. V is TRBV5-1 and J is TRBJ2-5; 8 bases map to TRBD2. The receptor's source is a man younger than 45 in good health. Sequenced sample: blood. CDR3 amino acids: CASSLRGGRVGETQYF. In DNA form, the CDR3 reads TGCGCCAGCAGCTTGCGCGGGGGGCGGGTCGGAGAGACCCAGTACTTC.